The 17 T cell receptor beta chains below were found in one sample sequenced in a study of blood T cell repertoires in COVID-19. Assay used: immunoSEQ multiplex PCR; TCRdb lists only in-frame clones, some missing. The sample consists of some 370,000 clones, nearly 90% of them appearing once. Sequences were obtained from peripheral blood. The receptor set was obtained from a man aged 18 to 29 with active or convalescent COVID-19.

The chain employs TRBV28 and TRBJ1-5, with unresolved D. The CDR3 is 16 residues long. Trimming left V 3 bases short and J 5 bases short, with 17 bases between. Germline assignment: CDR1 MDHEN and CDR2 SYDVKM. CDR3 nucleotide sequence: TGTGCCAGCAGTTTCCCGGCGACGAGGGAACATCAGCCCCAGCATTTT. Its translation: CASSFPATREHQPQHF.

The chain combines TRBV15 with TRBJ2-2; perhaps TRBD1 as D (7 bases). Germline V gene data show CDR1 as LNHNV and CDR2 as YYDKDF (reference sequence). This CDR3 comprises 17 residues. V was trimmed by 1 base and J by 7 bases, leaving 19 bases between them. The CDR3 spells CATSRARQGGMVGELFF. The CDR3 DNA reads TGTGCCACCAGCAGAGCGCGTCAGGGGGGCATGGTCGGGGAGCTGTTTTTT.

This clone appeared a few times. This rearrangement joins TRBV7-6 to TRBJ1-1; no clear D. The CDR3 consists of 13 residues. From germline, CDR1 is SGHVS and CDR2 FNYEAQ. Between the trimmed V and J ends, which lost 2 bases and 1 base, there was a span of 5 bases. This chain's CDR3 is CASSLYRNTEAFF. CDR3 in DNA: TGTGCCAGCAGCTTATACAGGAACACTGAAGCTTTCTTT. The entire variable domain, with the rest obtained from reference TRBV7-6 and TRBJ1-1, is as follows: GAGVSQSPRYKVTKRGQDVALRCDPISGHVSLYWYRQALGQGPEFLTYFNYEAQQDKSGLPNDRFSAERPEGSISTLTIQRTEQRDSAMYRCASSLYRNTEAFFGQGTRLTVV.

V gene TRBV29-1 combines with J gene TRBJ2-1, with a weak D call TRBD2 (5 bases). Looked up from germline, CDR1 is SQVTM and CDR2 is ANQGSEA. V was shortened by 8 bases and J by 4 bases, with 18 bases between the two germline ends. The CDR3 is 14 residues long. The CDR3 coding sequence is TGCAGCTACCGAACTAGTCTTAATTACAATGAGCAGTTCTTC. Amino acid sequence: CSYRTSLNYNEQFF.

This sequence joins TRBV6-4 and TRBJ2-1; D call uncertain. This CDR3 has 14 amino acids. The V gene's germline CDR1 is MRHNA and CDR2 SNTAGT. The V and J ends lost 4 bases and 6 bases respectively, with 13 bases between them. DNA of the CDR3: TGTGCCAGCAGTGTTTCCCTGAGTACCAATGAGCAGTTCTTC. Translation: CASSVSLSTNEQFF.

The chain is built from TRBV28 and TRBJ2-3, with a tentative D call TRBD1 (6 bases). Trimming shortened V by 3 bases and J by 5 bases, and 18 bases separated the two germline ends. From germline, CDR1 is MDHEN and CDR2 SYDVKM. The CDR3 totals 16 residues. CDR3 amino acids: CASSLGAGVAKDTQYF. The CDR3 DNA follows: TGTGCCAGCAGTTTGGGGGCAGGGGTCGCGAAAGATACGCAGTATTTT.

This clone was seen once. This chain uses TRBV7-2 with TRBJ2-1; D ambiguous. This CDR3 contains 14 residues. Germline CDR1 and CDR2: SGHTA and FQGNSA. The germline V and J ends were trimmed by 2 bases and 0 bases, with 5 bases remaining between them. Here the CDR3 DNA reads TGTGCCAGCAGCTTAATGAGCTCCTACAATGAGCAGTTCTTC. Its translation is CASSLMSSYNEQFF.

The J gene is TRBJ2-1, the V gene TRBV24-1, with 8 nucleotides matching TRBD1. CDR3 length: 16 residues. J gave up 6 bases and V 1 base, and 7 bases lay outside the gene matches. Germline V gives CDR1 KGHDR, CDR2 SFDVKD. The DNA for the CDR3 is TGTGCCACCAGTGATTTTATCGGCAGGGGGCTCAATGAGCAGTTCTTC. Protein product: CATSDFIGRGLNEQFF.

In the case of this clone: The germline gene is not matched at one end of the junction; a read error may be the cause. The gene calls are TRBV7-9 and TRBJ1-1; D is unclear. Germline V gene lookup returns CDR1 SEHNR and CDR2 FQNEAQ (reference sequence). This CDR3 has 13 amino acids. CDR3: CASSLAPREHWDF. Written as DNA, the CDR3 is TGTGCCAGCAGCTTAGCGCCAAGGGAGCACTGGGACTTT. Combining the CDR3 with reference TRBV7-9 and TRBJ1-1 gives the whole variable domain DTGVSQNPRHKITKRGQNVTFRCDPISEHNRLYWYRQTLGQGPEFLTYFQNEAQLEKSRLLSDRFSAERPKGSFSTLEIQRTEQGDSAMYLCASSLAPREHWDFGQGTRLTVV.

The V gene is TRBV27, the J gene TRBJ1-2; D not certain. Germline values: CDR1 MNHEY, CDR2 SMNVEV (reference sequence). Trimming removed 2 bases at V and 2 bases at J, with 6 bases between. This CDR3 contains 13 residues. CDR3 coding DNA: TGTGCCAGCAGTTTAGGGAGGAACTATGGCTACACCTTC. Translating gives CASSLGRNYGYTF.

This clone occurred once. A much larger clonotype is one base distant, so this may be a read error. The rearrangement uses TRBV7-9 and TRBJ1-1; tentatively, D is TRBD1 (5 bases). V lost 5 bases and J 6 bases, leaving 19 bases between the germline ends. There are 15 residues in the CDR3. The germline V gene encodes CDR1 SEHNR and CDR2 FQNEAQ (reference sequence). The CDR3 DNA is TGTGCCAGCAGCCGAGCCGCAGGGTATGGCGCTGAAGCTTTCTTT. Translating gives CASSRAAGYGAEAFF.

The rearrangement joins TRBV7-8 to TRBJ1-1; 8 bases are shared with TRBD1. Trimming removed 2 bases from V and 3 bases from J; junction bases left unmatched: 23. This CDR3 spans 21 amino acids. In germline, CDR1 is SGHVS, CDR2 FQNEAQ. The CDR3 protein is CASSLSHGARGTGSIHTEAFF. In nucleotides, the CDR3 is TGTGCCAGCAGCTTAAGCCATGGGGCTAGAGGGACAGGAAGTATTCACACTGAAGCTTTCTTT.

The chain couples TRBV29-1 to TRBJ2-7; the match to TRBD2 covers 7 bases. Germline V gene data show CDR1 as SQVTM and CDR2 as ANQGSEA. The CDR3 covers 12 residues. V was clipped by 7 bases and J by 5 bases; unmatched bases: 8. CDR3 loop: CSAGGRGNEQYF. The CDR3 DNA sequence: TGCAGCGCCGGAGGGAGGGGCAACGAGCAGTACTTC.

Comments on this clone: In the same sample, other DNA sequences code for this CDR3. The genes are TRBV27 and TRBJ1-5; perhaps TRBD1 as D (6 bases). Per germline, CDR1 MNHEY and CDR2 SMNVEV (reference sequence). The CDR3 length is 14 residues. The V and J ends lost 2 bases and 1 base respectively, with 6 bases between them. This chain's CDR3 is CASSLGQSNQPQHF. CDR3 sequence (DNA): TGTGCCAGCAGTTTAGGACAGAGCAATCAGCCCCAGCATTTT.

This chain connects TRBV6-5 to TRBJ1-3; D remains unclear. CDR3 length: 14 amino acids. V was clipped by 4 bases and J by 0 bases, with 7 bases between them. Germline V gene data show CDR1 as MNHEY and CDR2 as SVGAGI. Here the CDR3 DNA reads TGTGCCAGCAGTTTTATTAGCTCTGGAAACACCATATATTTT. Protein product: CASSFISSGNTIYF.

The rearrangement links TRBV9 to TRBJ2-1; 7 nucleotides align to TRBD2. CDR1 and CDR2 from the germline V gene are SGDLS and YYNGEE. This CDR3 has 15 amino acids. V lost 0 bases, J lost 7 bases, and 7 bases stayed unmatched. The CDR3 region has the DNA TGTGCCAGCAGCGTAGGGGGAGCCGGGAGGAATGAGCAGTTCTTC. Its translation is CASSVGGAGRNEQFF.

This chain links TRBV5-5 with TRBJ1-5; tentatively, D is TRBD1 (6 bases). Trimming left V 0 bases short and J 3 bases short, with 19 bases between. From germline, CDR1 is SGHKS and CDR2 YYEKEE (reference sequence). This CDR3 comprises 18 residues. CDR3 region: CASSLDSGTLGSNQPQHF. For the CDR3, the DNA is TGTGCCAGCAGCTTGGATTCTGGGACATTAGGATCCAATCAGCCCCAGCATTTT.